Listed below are T cell receptor beta chains from one sample, sequenced in a study of T cells after somatic rescue of genetic block. Libraries were prepared by immunoSEQ multiplex PCR; TCRdb keeps only in-frame clonotypes and omits some of them. The repertoire holds 110,000 or so clones, with about nine tenths as singletons. Sequences were obtained from peripheral blood mononuclear cells (PBMCs). The source is a woman between 18 and 30 years old. Both conserved end residues are part of each CDR3. A D gene is named only where the DNA matches it firmly. Expanded clones are given a class, and other clones once, few, many or no size at all.

d_call | j_call | v_call | clone_size | cdr3_nt | cdr3_aa
TRBD1 | TRBJ2-1 | TRBV14 | . | TGTGCCAGCAGCCAACAGCACGGACAGGGGCTGGATGAGCAGTTCTTC | CASSQQHGQGLDEQFF
TRBD2 | TRBJ2-7 | TRBV7-8 | . | TGTGCCAGCAGCTCCTTTACTAGCGGCTCCTACGAGCAGTACTTC | CASSSFTSGSYEQYF
TRBD1 | TRBJ1-5 | TRBV4-2 | . | TGTGCCAGCAGCCAAGATGAGGGGGCAGGCCAGCCCCAGCATTTT | CASSQDEGAGQPQHF
TRBD2 | TRBJ2-5 | TRBV10-3 | . | TGTGCCATACTAGCGGGGGCCGGCCTCTTCCAAGAGACCCAGTACTTC | CAILAGAGLFQETQYF
. | TRBJ2-5 | TRBV4-1 | . | TGCGCCAGCAGCCAAACGGGGCTCTGGCGGGGCGACCAAGAGACCCAGTACTTC | CASSQTGLWRGDQETQYF
. | TRBJ1-1 | TRBV14 | . | TGTGCCAGCAGCCAAGGGGCTCCGGTTTATCGGGCTTTCTTT | CASSQGAPVYRAFF
. | TRBJ1-2 | TRBV27 | . | TGTGCCAGCAGGGGTAACTATGGCTACACCTTC | CASRGNYGYTF
TRBD2 | TRBJ2-1 | TRBV7-9 | . | TGTGCCAGCAGCTACCCCAGCGGGGGGGGGTTCAATGAGCAGTTCTTC | CASSYPSGGGFNEQFF
TRBD1 | TRBJ1-1 | TRBV2 | . | TGTGCCAGCAGAGACAGGGGGAACACTGAAGCTTTCTTT | CASRDRGNTEAFF
. | TRBJ1-1 | TRBV11-2 | . | TGTGCCAGCGCAGAAGGGGTTACTGAAGCTTTCTTT | CASAEGVTEAFF
. | TRBJ1-6 | TRBV11-3 | . | TGTGCCAGCAGCAGCCGGGGGACCAATAATTCACCCCTCCACTTT | CASSSRGTNNSPLHF
. | TRBJ1-1 | TRBV7-8 | . | TGTGCCAGCAGCCGCGACAGGTTGAACACTGAAGCTTTCTTT | CASSRDRLNTEAFF
. | TRBJ1-5 | TRBV6-6 | . | TGTGCCAGCGGGCCAGACTCAAATCAGCCCCAGCATTTT | CASGPDSNQPQHF
TRBD1 | TRBJ1-4 | TRBV7-6 | . | TGTGCCAGCAGCTTTAGGGGGCGGGGTGAAAAACTGTTTTTT | CASSFRGRGEKLFF
. | TRBJ1-2 | TRBV11-2 | once | TGTGCCAGCAGCCGAGTGGGCAGGGCCTATGGCTACACCTTC | CASSRVGRAYGYTF
. | TRBJ1-5 | TRBV14 | . | TGTGCCAGCAGCCAAGGGCATCAGCCCCAGCATTTT | CASSQGHQPQHF
. | TRBJ2-5 | TRBV18 | . | TGTGCCAGCTCACCCCGGGAAGGCGGGGAGACCCAGTACTTC | CASSPREGGETQYF
TRBD1 | TRBJ2-5 | TRBV5-1 | . | TGCGCCAGCAGCTTCTACTTTACGGGACAGGGGTCAGAGACCCAGTACTTC | CASSFYFTGQGSETQYF
TRBD1 | TRBJ2-7 | TRBV14 | . | TGTGCCAGCAGCCAAGACCAGCGGGGACAGGGGTCCTACGAGCAGTACTTC | CASSQDQRGQGSYEQYF
. | TRBJ2-4 | TRBV6-5 | . | TGTGCCAGCAGTTACGACATGGAAGGCATTCAGTACTTC | CASSYDMEGIQYF
. | TRBJ1-6 | TRBV6-1 | . | TGTGCCAGCAGTGAAAGCTCCCTCGGAGGGGGTTCACCCCTCCACTTT | CASSESSLGGGSPLHF